The 2 T cell receptor beta chains below come from one sample, sequenced in a study of blood T cell repertoires in COVID-19. The data were produced by immunoSEQ multiplex PCR, yet TCRdb's version contains in-frame clones alone and is incomplete. The sample has tens of thousands of clones; approximately 78% are singletons. What was sequenced was peripheral blood. The receptor source for this set is an elderly woman with acute or convalescent COVID-19.

This clone has only one observation. The chain carries TRBV14 and TRBJ1-1, with TRBD1 identical over 7 bases. The CDR3 length is 14 residues. Germline loops: CDR1 SGHDN, CDR2 FVKESK. The trim removed 0 bases at V and 7 bases at J, leaving 5 bases unmatched. CDR3 in amino acids: CASSQDLTGVEAFF. In nucleotides, the CDR3 is TGTGCCAGCAGCCAAGATCTTACAGGGGTTGAAGCTTTCTTT.

The chain combines TRBV19 with TRBJ2-3; 8 bases are shared with TRBD2. V gave up 3 bases and J gave up 2 bases; unmatched junction bases: 4. CDR1 and CDR2 from the germline V gene are LNHDA and SQIVND (reference sequence). The CDR3 extends over 15 amino acids. The CDR3 bases are TGTGCCAGTAGTATCGCTAGCGGGTACACAGATACGCAGTATTTT. The encoded protein is CASSIASGYTDTQYF.